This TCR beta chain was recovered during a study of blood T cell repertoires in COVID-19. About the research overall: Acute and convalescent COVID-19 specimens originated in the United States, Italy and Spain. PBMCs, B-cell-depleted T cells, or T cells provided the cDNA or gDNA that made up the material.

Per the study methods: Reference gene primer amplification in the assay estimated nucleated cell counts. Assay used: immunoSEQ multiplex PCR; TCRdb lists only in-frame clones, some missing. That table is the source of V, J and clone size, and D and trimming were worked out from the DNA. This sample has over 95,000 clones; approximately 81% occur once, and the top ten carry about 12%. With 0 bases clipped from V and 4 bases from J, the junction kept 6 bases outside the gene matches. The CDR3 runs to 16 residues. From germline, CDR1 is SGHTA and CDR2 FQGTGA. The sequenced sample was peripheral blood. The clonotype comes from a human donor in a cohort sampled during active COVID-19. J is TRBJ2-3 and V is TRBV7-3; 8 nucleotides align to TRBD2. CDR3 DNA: TGTGCCAGCAGCTTAACGGCGGGGGGAGGACCAGATACGCAGTATTTT. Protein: CASSLTAGGGPDTQYF.